The rows below give T cell receptor beta chains drawn from one sample of a study of prognosis after radiotherapy for stage I lung cancer. Each CDR3 protein is one row after TCRdb ran MiXCR on the multiplex PCR reads. The data hold about 59,000 distinct CDR3 sequences, with around 27% observed a single time. Sequenced material: PBMCs, taken before or after stereotactic body radiation therapy (not recorded which). The receptors were sampled from a donor over 45 with non-small cell lung cancer. Both conserved end residues are part of each CDR3. The order of the fields is J gene, clone size, D gene, V gene, CDR3 DNA, CDR3 protein. D genes are given only for firm matches. For some rows the clone size is stated as once, few or many, or as a class when expanded; others skip it.

J: TRBJ2-3
size: .
D: .
V: TRBV24-1
DNA: TGTGCCAAAGCCTCAAGGCCCCGCGGCACAGATACGCAGTATTTT
CDR3: CAKASRPRGTDTQYF

J: TRBJ1-4
size: many
D: .
V: TRBV5-1
DNA: TGCGCCAGCAGCGAAGGGTTATCTAATGAAAAACTGTTTTTT
CDR3: CASSEGLSNEKLFF

J: TRBJ1-3
size: many
D: .
V: TRBV5-6
DNA: TGTGCCAGCAGCTTGGAGGCGACAGCCTCTGGAAACACCATATATTTT
CDR3: CASSLEATASGNTIYF

J: TRBJ2-7
size: many
D: .
V: TRBV27
DNA: TGTGCCAGCAGTTTATCACTGGGCGCCAACTACGAGCAGTACTTC
CDR3: CASSLSLGANYEQYF

J: TRBJ1-2
size: many
D: TRBD1
V: TRBV7-8
DNA: TGTGCCAGCAGCCTAGGTGGGACAGGGACCTATGGCTACACCTTC
CDR3: CASSLGGTGTYGYTF

J: TRBJ2-2
size: many
D: .
V: TRBV29-1
DNA: TGCAGCGTCCCGATTGGAGGGGGGAGTGGGGAGCTGTTTTTT
CDR3: CSVPIGGGSGELFF

J: TRBJ2-3
size: many
D: .
V: TRBV19
DNA: TGTGCCAGCCGGGACATGGGCACAGATACGCAGTATTTT
CDR3: CASRDMGTDTQYF

J: TRBJ1-5
size: many
D: .
V: TRBV4-1
DNA: TGCGCCAGCAGCCAAGAAAGCGGCCAACTCAATCAGCCCCAGCATTTT
CDR3: CASSQESGQLNQPQHF

J: TRBJ1-1
size: .
D: TRBD1
V: TRBV7-6
DNA: TGTGCCAGCAGCTCCTCCAGGGGGAAGAACACTGAAGCTTTCTTT
CDR3: CASSSSRGKNTEAFF

J: TRBJ1-1
size: many
D: .
V: TRBV19
DNA: TGTGCCAGTAGTAGGTTTTCGGGCCTGAACACTGAAGCTTTCTTT
CDR3: CASSRFSGLNTEAFF

J: TRBJ1-6
size: many
D: TRBD1
V: TRBV5-1
DNA: TGCGCCAGCAGCCCGGCAGGGGGCGTAAATTCACCCCTCCACTTT
CDR3: CASSPAGGVNSPLHF

J: TRBJ2-7
size: many
D: TRBD1
V: TRBV10-3
DNA: TGTGCCACCGGGACAGGAAATCCCGAGCAGTACTTC
CDR3: CATGTGNPEQYF

J: TRBJ2-1
size: many
D: .
V: TRBV20-1
DNA: TGCAGTGCTAGAGAACCCAGGGGAGCAAATGAGCAGTTCTTC
CDR3: CSAREPRGANEQFF

J: TRBJ2-1
size: .
D: .
V: TRBV6-1
DNA: TGTGCCGGCAGTGAAGGCCCGGGATCTGGTTACAATGAGCAGTTCTTC
CDR3: CAGSEGPGSGYNEQFF

J: TRBJ1-6
size: medium-sized
D: .
V: TRBV6-1
DNA: TGTGCCGCCGGAGGGGATTCACCCCTCCACTTT
CDR3: CAAGGDSPLHF

J: TRBJ1-1
size: many
D: .
V: TRBV6-1
DNA: TGTGCCAGCTATAGGGGCCGGAACACTGAAGCTTTCTTT
CDR3: CASYRGRNTEAFF

J: TRBJ2-3
size: many
D: .
V: TRBV30
DNA: TGTGCCTGGAGTGTATTCTTGAGCACAGATACGCAGTATTTT
CDR3: CAWSVFLSTDTQYF

J: TRBJ2-5
size: few
D: TRBD2
V: TRBV5-6
DNA: TGTGCCAGCAGCTTAACTAGCGGGGGCCAAGAGACCCAGTACTTC
CDR3: CASSLTSGGQETQYF

J: TRBJ2-5
size: .
D: .
V: TRBV4-2
DNA: TGTGCCAGAAGCCAGTGGAGGGAGGGGGGACTCCAGGAGACCCAGTACTTC
CDR3: CARSQWREGGLQETQYF

J: TRBJ1-5
size: .
D: .
V: TRBV12-3/TRBV12-4
DNA: TGTGCCGGCAGCCCTACAGGGCGCAATCAGCCCCAGCACTTT
CDR3: CAGSPTGRNQPQHF

J: TRBJ1-4
size: many
D: TRBD1
V: TRBV28
DNA: TGTGCCAGCAGTTTTGACAGGGGCGAAAAACTGTTTTTT
CDR3: CASSFDRGEKLFF

J: TRBJ2-1
size: .
D: TRBD2
V: TRBV7-9
DNA: TGTGCCAGCAGCTTTAGAGGGCTAGCGGTGGGGCCCGGGGACAATGAGCAGTTCTTC
CDR3: CASSFRGLAVGPGDNEQFF

J: TRBJ1-6
size: many
D: .
V: TRBV20-1
DNA: TGCAGTGCTATTCAGGGGCCCAATTCACCCCTCCACTTT
CDR3: CSAIQGPNSPLHF

J: TRBJ1-2
size: many
D: .
V: TRBV5-4
DNA: TGTGCCAGCAGCTTAGGAGGGGAGAACTATGGCTACACCTTC
CDR3: CASSLGGENYGYTF

J: TRBJ1-3
size: many
D: .
V: TRBV19
DNA: TGTGCCAGTAGTAACAGGGTTTCCGCGTACACCATATATTTT
CDR3: CASSNRVSAYTIYF

J: TRBJ1-5
size: .
D: .
V: TRBV6-1
DNA: TGTGCCAGCAGTAGATCAGGGGTGGGCAATCAGACCCAGCATTTT
CDR3: CASSRSGVGNQTQHF

J: TRBJ1-1
size: many
D: .
V: TRBV28
DNA: TGTGCCAGCAGTTTGAGTAGTATAGTCACTGAAGCTTTCTTT
CDR3: CASSLSSIVTEAFF

J: TRBJ1-2
size: .
D: .
V: TRBV10-3
DNA: TGTGCCATCAGTGAGGCGCACGCCAACTATGGCTACACCTTC
CDR3: CAISEAHANYGYTF

J: TRBJ1-2
size: many
D: TRBD1
V: TRBV30
DNA: TGTGCCTGGGTTTCCGGGACAGGGGTCGGCTACACCTTC
CDR3: CAWVSGTGVGYTF

J: TRBJ2-2
size: many
D: .
V: TRBV5-1
DNA: TGCGCCAGCAGCGACTCAAACAAGAACACCGGGGAGCTGTTTTTT
CDR3: CASSDSNKNTGELFF

J: TRBJ1-5
size: many
D: .
V: TRBV12-3/TRBV12-4
DNA: TGTGCCAGCAGTTTCACAGGGATTGGCAATCAGCCCCAGCATTTT
CDR3: CASSFTGIGNQPQHF

J: TRBJ2-7
size: .
D: .
V: TRBV10-2
DNA: TGCGCAAACAGTGAGCAGGGTACGGAGCAGTACTTC
CDR3: CANSEQGTEQYF

J: TRBJ2-7
size: many
D: TRBD1
V: TRBV2
DNA: TGTGCCAGCAGGACGGACAGGGGGTCTTACGAGCAGTACTTC
CDR3: CASRTDRGSYEQYF

J: TRBJ1-6
size: many
D: .
V: TRBV5-5
DNA: TGTGCCAGCAGCTCGGACAGTCAACGTAATTCACCCCTCCACTTT
CDR3: CASSSDSQRNSPLHF

J: TRBJ1-6
size: many
D: .
V: TRBV3-1
DNA: TGTGCCAGCAGCCAAGATGTCTCCCGGGAAGGGCGTTCACCCCTCCACTTT
CDR3: CASSQDVSREGRSPLHF

J: TRBJ1-2
size: .
D: TRBD1
V: TRBV5-4
DNA: TGTGCCAGCAGTTCCTGGGACAGCTATGGCTACACCTTC
CDR3: CASSSWDSYGYTF

J: TRBJ2-7
size: many
D: .
V: TRBV19
DNA: TGTGCCAGTAGTATAAAGGGGCCGGAGGCAGGTCGTTGGAGTTACGAGCAGTACTTC
CDR3: CASSIKGPEAGRWSYEQYF

J: TRBJ1-2
size: many
D: .
V: TRBV6-1
DNA: TGTGCCAGCAGTGAAGTTCTCCGGACAGTCTATGGCTACACCTTC
CDR3: CASSEVLRTVYGYTF

J: TRBJ1-1
size: .
D: .
V: TRBV4-1
DNA: TGCGCCAGCAGCCAAGTGAACAGTGGAGCTTTCTTT
CDR3: CASSQVNSGAFF

J: TRBJ2-5
size: many
D: TRBD1
V: TRBV24-1
DNA: TGTGCCACCAGTGATCCGGGACAGGGCTGGGAGACCCAGTACTTC
CDR3: CATSDPGQGWETQYF

J: TRBJ2-3
size: many
D: .
V: TRBV20-1
DNA: TGCAGTGCTAGCGGGAGTGCAGATACGCAGTATTTT
CDR3: CSASGSADTQYF

J: TRBJ1-2
size: many
D: TRBD1
V: TRBV20-1
DNA: TGCAGTGCTAGGAGGACAGGGGGTAGCTATGGCTACACCTTC
CDR3: CSARRTGGSYGYTF

J: TRBJ2-5
size: .
D: .
V: TRBV15
DNA: TGTGCCACCAGACCACCCGGGGGTTTCAAAGAGACCCAGTACTTC
CDR3: CATRPPGGFKETQYF

J: TRBJ2-7
size: many
D: TRBD1
V: TRBV6-2/TRBV6-3
DNA: TGTGCCAGCAGGGCCGGGACAGGGGGTCTCTACGAGCAGTACTTC
CDR3: CASRAGTGGLYEQYF

J: TRBJ2-2
size: many
D: .
V: TRBV7-2
DNA: TGTGCCAGCAGCTTAGTAGTGGCGACCGGGGAGCTGTTTTTT
CDR3: CASSLVVATGELFF